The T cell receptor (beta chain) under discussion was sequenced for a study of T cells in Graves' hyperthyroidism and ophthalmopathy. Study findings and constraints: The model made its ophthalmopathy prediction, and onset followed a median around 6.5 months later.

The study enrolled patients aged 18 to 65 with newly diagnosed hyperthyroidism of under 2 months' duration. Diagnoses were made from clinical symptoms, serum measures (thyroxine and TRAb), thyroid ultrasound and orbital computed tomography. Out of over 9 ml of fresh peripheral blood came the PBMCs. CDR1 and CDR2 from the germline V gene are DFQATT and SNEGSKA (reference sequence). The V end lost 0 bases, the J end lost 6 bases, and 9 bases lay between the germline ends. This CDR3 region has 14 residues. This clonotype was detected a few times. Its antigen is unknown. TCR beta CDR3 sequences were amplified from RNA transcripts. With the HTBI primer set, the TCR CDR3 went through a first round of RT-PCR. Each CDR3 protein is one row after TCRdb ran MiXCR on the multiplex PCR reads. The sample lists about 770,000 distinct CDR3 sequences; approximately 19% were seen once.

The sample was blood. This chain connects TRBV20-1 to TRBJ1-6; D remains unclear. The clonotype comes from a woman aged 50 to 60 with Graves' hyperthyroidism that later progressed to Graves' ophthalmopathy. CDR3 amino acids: CSAREGETNSPLHF. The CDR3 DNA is TGCAGTGCTAGAGAGGGAGAGACTAATTCACCCCTCCACTTT.